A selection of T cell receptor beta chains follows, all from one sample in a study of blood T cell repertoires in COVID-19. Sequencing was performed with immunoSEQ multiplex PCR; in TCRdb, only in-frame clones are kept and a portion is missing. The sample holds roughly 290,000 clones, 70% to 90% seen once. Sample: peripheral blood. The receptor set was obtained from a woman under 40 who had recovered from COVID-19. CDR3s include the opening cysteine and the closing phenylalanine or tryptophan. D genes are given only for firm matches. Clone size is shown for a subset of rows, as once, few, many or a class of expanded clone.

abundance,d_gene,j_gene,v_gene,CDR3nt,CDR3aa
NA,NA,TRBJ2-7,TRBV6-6,TGTGCCAGCAGCACCTTGGCATTAAGCTCCTACGAGCAGTACTTC,CASSTLALSSYEQYF
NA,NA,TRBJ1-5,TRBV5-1,TGCGCCAGCAGGAAAGGGGATCAGCCCCAGCATTTT,CASRKGDQPQHF
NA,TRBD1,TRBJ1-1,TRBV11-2,TGTGCCAGCAGCCCGACAGGGAACTCTGAAGCTTTCTTT,CASSPTGNSEAFF
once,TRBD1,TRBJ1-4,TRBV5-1,TGCGCCAGCAGCGTTCAGGGGGCCACTAATGAAAAACTGTTTTTT,CASSVQGATNEKLFF
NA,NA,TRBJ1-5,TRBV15,TGTGCCACCAGCAGGGGCTTCCCCAATCAGCCCCAGCATTTT,CATSRGFPNQPQHF
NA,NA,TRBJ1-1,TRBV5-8,TGTGCCAGCAGCTTGGCCTCAGGGAACACTGAAGCTTTCTTT,CASSLASGNTEAFF
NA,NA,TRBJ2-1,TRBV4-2,TGTGCCAGCAGCCAAGAGAAGGCTAGTCCTATCGTCGCCGAGCAGTTCTTC,CASSQEKASPIVAEQFF
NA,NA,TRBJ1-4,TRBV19,TGTGCCAGCGGTACACCCCTACAGGGCTCTACTGAAAAACTGTTTTTT,CASGTPLQGSTEKLFF
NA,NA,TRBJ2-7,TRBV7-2,TGTGCCAGCAGCGAAACAAGGAGCTCCTACGAGCAGTACTTC,CASSETRSSYEQYF
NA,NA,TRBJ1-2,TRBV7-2,TGTGCCAGCAGCCCGAGGGGGGGACAAGCCACGTATGGCTACACCTTC,CASSPRGGQATYGYTF
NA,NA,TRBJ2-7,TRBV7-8,TGTGCCAGCAGCTTTATGTGGGTGGGAGACGAGCAGTACTTC,CASSFMWVGDEQYF
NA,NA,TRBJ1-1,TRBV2,TGTGCCAGCAGTGTCCGGGAGAACACTGAAGCTTTCTTT,CASSVRENTEAFF
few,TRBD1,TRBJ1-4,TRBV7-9,TGTGCCAGCAGTTCCGGACAGGGAGGTAATGAAAAACTGTTTTTT,CASSSGQGGNEKLFF
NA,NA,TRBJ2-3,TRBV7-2,TGTGCCAGCAGCTTAGGCTGGCCAGATACGCAGTATTTT,CASSLGWPDTQYF
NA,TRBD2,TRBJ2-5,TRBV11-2,TGTGCCAGCAGCTTAGGGGCGGGGGGAGGAGAGACCCAGTACTTC,CASSLGAGGGETQYF
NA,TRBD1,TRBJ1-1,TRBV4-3,TGCGCCAGCAGCCAGGGGACAGGGGTAAATGGTGAAGCTTTCTTT,CASSQGTGVNGEAFF
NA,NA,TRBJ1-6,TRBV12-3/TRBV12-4,TGTGCCAGCAGTTTCAGGGGAAATTCACCCCTCCACTTT,CASSFRGNSPLHF
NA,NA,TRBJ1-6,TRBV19,TGTGCCAGTAGTATAAGTAGCTCCTATAATTCACCCCTCCACTTT,CASSISSSYNSPLHF
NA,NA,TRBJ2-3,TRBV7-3,TGTGCCAGCAGCTCCGCAGGGATAGACACAGATACGCAGTATTTT,CASSSAGIDTDTQYF
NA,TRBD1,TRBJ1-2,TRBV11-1,TGTGCCAGCAGTCGTCGAGAAGGGGGCGCGAGCGGCTACACCTTC,CASSRREGGASGYTF
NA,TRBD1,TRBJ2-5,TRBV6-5,TGTGCCAGCAGTCCCGGGACAGGAAAAGAGACCCAGTACTTC,CASSPGTGKETQYF
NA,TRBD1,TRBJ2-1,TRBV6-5,TGTGCCAGCAGTTTTCTTACAGGGGCGGTCGGGCAGTTCTTC,CASSFLTGAVGQFF
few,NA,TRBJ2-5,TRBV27,TGTGCCAGCAGTTTGAGAGGCAAAGCGGGCCGGGCCTCGCAAGAGACCCAGTACTTC,CASSLRGKAGRASQETQYF
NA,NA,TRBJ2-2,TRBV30,TGTGCCTGGAGCGCGTACAGGGACACCGGGGAGCTGTTTTTT,CAWSAYRDTGELFF
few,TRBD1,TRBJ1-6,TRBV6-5,TGTGCCAGCACCTTGGGACAGGGCTTTCGGTCACCCCTCCACTTT,CASTLGQGFRSPLHF
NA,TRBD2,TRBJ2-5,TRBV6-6,TGTGCCAGCAGTCCCCAGGGTAGAGGACTAGCGGGGTTCGGGGAGACCCAGTACTTC,CASSPQGRGLAGFGETQYF
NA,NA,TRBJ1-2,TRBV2,TGTGCCACCCGGTGGACAGAAGCTAACTATGGCTACACCTTC,CATRWTEANYGYTF
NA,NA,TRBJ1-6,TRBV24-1,TGTGCCACCAGTGATTTGGGGTCAGGGATAAGCTCCTATAATTCACCCCTCCACTTT,CATSDLGSGISSYNSPLHF
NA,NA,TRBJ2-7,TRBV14,TGTGCCAGCAGCCAGACCGGGACTCCTACCTACGAGCAGTACTTC,CASSQTGTPTYEQYF